One TCR beta chain is described in this entry. At one end, the junction sequence differs from germline, possibly due to a read error. These data are taken from a study of shared clonotypes between healthy human individuals. There were no recent acute infections or vaccinations among the donors, who were healthy HIV-negative adults. Donors were Caucasian adults residing in Nashville, Tennessee, USA. The CD4+ fraction was divided into a CD45RA+ naive subset and a CD45RA-negative memory subset. Source study methods: There were no quality scores in the junction-only immunoSEQ sequences, so filtering differed. Using immunoSEQ multiplex PCR, the repertoire was profiled, and TCRdb retains in-frame clones only, with some absent. V and J calls and clone size follow that table, whereas D and trimming were derived from the DNA. The table shows millions of clones, with over 85% occurring only once. This CDR3 has 18 residues. CDR1 is SGDLS and CDR2 is YYNGEE in the germline V gene.

This chain connects TRBV9 to TRBJ2-1; 8 bases map to TRBD2. Source material: naive CD4+ T cells sorted from blood. Subset meaning: CD45RA+ positively selected. This TCR was recovered from a man younger than 30 in good health. CDR3 DNA sequence: TGTGCCAGTAGCGTAGAGAGAACTAGCGGAAGCTCCTACAATGAGCAGTTCTTC. Translating it yields CASSVERTSGSSYNEQFF.